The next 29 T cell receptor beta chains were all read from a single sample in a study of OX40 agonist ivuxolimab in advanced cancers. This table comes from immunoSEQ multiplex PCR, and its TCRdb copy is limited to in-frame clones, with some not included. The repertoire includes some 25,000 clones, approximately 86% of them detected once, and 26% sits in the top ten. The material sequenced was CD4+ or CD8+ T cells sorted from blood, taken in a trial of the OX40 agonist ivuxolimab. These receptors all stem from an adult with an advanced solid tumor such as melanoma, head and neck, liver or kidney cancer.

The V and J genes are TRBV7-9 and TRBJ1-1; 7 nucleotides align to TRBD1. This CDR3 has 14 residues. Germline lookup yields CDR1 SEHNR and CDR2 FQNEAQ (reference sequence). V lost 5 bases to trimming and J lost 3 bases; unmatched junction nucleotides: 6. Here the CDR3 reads CASSPTGADTEAFF. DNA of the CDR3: TGTGCCAGCAGCCCCACAGGGGCTGACACTGAAGCTTTCTTT.

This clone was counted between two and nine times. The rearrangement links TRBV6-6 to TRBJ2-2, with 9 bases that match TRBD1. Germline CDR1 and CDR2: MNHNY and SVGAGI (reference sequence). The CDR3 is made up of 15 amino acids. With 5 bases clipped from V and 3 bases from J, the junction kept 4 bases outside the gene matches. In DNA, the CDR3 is TGTGCCAGCAGTCCACAGGGGGCGGACACCGGGGAGCTGTTTTTT. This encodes CASSPQGADTGELFF.

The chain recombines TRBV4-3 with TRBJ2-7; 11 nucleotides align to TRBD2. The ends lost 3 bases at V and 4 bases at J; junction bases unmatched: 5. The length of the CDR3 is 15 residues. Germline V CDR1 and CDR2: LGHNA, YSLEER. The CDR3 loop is CASSQRLAGSYEQYF. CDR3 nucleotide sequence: TGCGCCAGCAGCCAGCGACTAGCGGGAAGTTACGAGCAGTACTTC.

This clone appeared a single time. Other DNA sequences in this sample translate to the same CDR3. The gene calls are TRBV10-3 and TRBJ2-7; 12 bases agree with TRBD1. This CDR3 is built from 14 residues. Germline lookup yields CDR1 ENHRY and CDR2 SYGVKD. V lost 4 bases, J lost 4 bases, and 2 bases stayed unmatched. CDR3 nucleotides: TGTGCCATCAGTGTGGGACAGGGGGCTTACGAGCAGTACTTC. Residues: CAISVGQGAYEQYF.

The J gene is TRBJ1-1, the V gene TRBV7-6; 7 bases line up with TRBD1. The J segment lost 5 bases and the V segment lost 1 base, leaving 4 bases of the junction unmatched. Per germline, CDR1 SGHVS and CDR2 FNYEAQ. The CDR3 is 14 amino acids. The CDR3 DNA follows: TGTGCCAGCAGCTTAGGAGGGGGCGATACTGAAGCTTTCTTT. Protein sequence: CASSLGGGDTEAFF. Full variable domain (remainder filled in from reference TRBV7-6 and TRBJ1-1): GAGVSQSPRYKVTKRGQDVALRCDPISGHVSLYWYRQALGQGPEFLTYFNYEAQQDKSGLPNDRFSAERPEGSISTLTIQRTEQRDSAMYRCASSLGGGDTEAFFGQGTRLTVV.

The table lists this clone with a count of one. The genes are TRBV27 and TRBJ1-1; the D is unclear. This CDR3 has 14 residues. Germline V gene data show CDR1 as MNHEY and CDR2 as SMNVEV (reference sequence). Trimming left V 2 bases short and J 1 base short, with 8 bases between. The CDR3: CASSLNFGNTEAFF. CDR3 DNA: TGTGCCAGCAGTTTAAACTTTGGGAACACTGAAGCTTTCTTT.

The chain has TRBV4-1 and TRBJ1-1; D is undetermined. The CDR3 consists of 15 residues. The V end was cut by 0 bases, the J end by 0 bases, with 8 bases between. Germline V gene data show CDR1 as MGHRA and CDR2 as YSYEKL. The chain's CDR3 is CASSQEGSMNTEAFF. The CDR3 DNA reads TGCGCCAGCAGCCAAGAGGGAAGCATGAACACTGAAGCTTTCTTT.

The CDR3 DNA follows: TGTGCCAGTAGGCCCGGACAGGGTGACTATGGCTACACCTTC. Translation: CASRPGQGDYGYTF. The chain uses TRBV19 and TRBJ1-2, with 8 bases matching TRBD1. The CDR3 runs to 14 residues. Unmatched junction bases numbered 6, after V lost 6 bases and J lost 3 bases. Germline CDR1 and CDR2: LNHDA and SQIVND (reference sequence).

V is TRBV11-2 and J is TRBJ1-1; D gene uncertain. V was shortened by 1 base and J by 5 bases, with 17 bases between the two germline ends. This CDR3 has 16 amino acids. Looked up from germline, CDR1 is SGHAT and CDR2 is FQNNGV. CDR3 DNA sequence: TGTGCCAGCAGCTTAGCGTTGCAGGTCAGGAATACTGAAGCTTTCTTT. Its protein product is CASSLALQVRNTEAFF.

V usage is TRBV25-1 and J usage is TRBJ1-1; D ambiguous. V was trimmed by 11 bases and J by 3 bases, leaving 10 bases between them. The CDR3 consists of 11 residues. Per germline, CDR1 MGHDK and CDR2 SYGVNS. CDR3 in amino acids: CASLYYTEAFF. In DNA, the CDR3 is TGTGCCTCTCTTTATTACACTGAAGCTTTCTTT.

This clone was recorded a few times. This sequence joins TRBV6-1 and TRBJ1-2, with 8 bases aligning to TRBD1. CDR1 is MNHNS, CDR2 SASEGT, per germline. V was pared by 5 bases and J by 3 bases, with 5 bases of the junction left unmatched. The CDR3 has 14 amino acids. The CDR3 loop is CASSLQGAYYGYTF. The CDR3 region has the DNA TGTGCCAGCAGTCTCCAGGGGGCCTACTATGGCTACACCTTC.

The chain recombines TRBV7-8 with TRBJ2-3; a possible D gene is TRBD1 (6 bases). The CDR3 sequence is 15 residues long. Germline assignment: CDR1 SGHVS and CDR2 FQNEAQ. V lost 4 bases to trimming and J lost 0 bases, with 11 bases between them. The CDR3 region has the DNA TGTGCCAGCAGCTGGCAGGGGCCTAGCACAGATACGCAGTATTTT. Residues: CASSWQGPSTDTQYF.

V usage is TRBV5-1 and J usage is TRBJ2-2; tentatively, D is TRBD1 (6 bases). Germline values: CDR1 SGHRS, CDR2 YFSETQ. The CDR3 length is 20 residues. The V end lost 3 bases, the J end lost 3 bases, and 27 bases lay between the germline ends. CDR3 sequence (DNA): TGCGCCAGCAGCTACGTTAAGAGGGTTATGGGGGCCTTCGACACCGGGGAGCTGTTTTTT. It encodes CASSYVKRVMGAFDTGELFF.

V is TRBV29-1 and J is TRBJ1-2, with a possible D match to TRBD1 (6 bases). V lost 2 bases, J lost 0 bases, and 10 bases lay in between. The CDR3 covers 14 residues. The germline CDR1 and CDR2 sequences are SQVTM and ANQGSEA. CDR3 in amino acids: CSVERGAANYGYTF. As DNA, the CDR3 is TGCAGCGTTGAAAGGGGGGCCGCTAACTATGGCTACACCTTC.

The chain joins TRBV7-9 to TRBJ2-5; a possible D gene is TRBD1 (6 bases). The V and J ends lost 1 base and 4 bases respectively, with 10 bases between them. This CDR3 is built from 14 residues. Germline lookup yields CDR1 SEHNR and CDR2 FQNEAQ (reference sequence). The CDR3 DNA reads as TGTGCCAGCAGCTTAGTTTCAGGGGCAGAGACCCAGTACTTC. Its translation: CASSLVSGAETQYF.

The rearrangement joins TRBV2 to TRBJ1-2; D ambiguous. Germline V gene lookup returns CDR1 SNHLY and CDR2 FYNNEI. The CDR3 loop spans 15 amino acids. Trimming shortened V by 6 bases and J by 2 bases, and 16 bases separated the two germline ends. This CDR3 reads CASSDPRVANYGYTF. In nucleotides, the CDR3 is TGTGCCAGCAGCGACCCGCGAGTGGCCAACTATGGCTACACCTTC.

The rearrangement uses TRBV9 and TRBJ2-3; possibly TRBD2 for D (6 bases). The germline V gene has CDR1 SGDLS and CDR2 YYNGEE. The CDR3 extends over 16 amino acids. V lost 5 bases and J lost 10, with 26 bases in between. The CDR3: CASSPETSLVSRAQYF. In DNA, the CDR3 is TGTGCCAGCAGTCCGGAGACTAGTCTGGTGTCCCGCGCGCAGTATTTT. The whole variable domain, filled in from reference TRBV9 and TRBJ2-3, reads DSGVTQTPKHLITATGQRVTLRCSPRSGDLSVYWYQQSLDQGLQFLIQYYNGEERAKGNILERFSAQQFPDLHSELNLSSLELGDSALYFCASSPETSLVSRAQYFGPGTRLTVL.

CDR3 residues: CASSDAQGAGNEQFF. The CDR3 nucleotides are TGTGCCAGCAGTGACGCGCAGGGGGCAGGTAATGAGCAGTTCTTC. The chain combines TRBV6-4 with TRBJ2-1; TRBD1 aligns across 8 bases. Germline CDR1 is MRHNA and CDR2 is SNTAGT. V was clipped by 2 bases and J by 7 bases; unmatched bases: 7. The CDR3 runs to 15 residues.

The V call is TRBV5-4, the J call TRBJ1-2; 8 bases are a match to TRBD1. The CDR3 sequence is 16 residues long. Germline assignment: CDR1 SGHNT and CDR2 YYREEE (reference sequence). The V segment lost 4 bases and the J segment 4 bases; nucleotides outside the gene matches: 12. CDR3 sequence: CASSLGRGQGSYGYTF. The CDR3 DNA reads TGTGCCAGCAGCCTCGGTAGAGGACAGGGTTCCTATGGCTACACCTTC.

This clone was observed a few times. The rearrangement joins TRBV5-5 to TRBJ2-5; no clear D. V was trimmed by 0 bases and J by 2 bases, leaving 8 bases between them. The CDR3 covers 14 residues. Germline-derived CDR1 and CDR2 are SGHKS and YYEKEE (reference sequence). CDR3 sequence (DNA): TGTGCCAGCAGCTTGGGGCGTGAGCAAGAGACCCAGTACTTC. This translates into CASSLGREQETQYF.

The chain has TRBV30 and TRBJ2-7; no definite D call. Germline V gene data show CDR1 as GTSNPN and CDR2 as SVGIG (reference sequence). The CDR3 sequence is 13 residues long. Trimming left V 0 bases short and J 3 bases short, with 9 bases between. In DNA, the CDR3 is TGTGCCTGGAGTGTTGTTGGTGACTACGAGCAGTACTTC. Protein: CAWSVVGDYEQYF.

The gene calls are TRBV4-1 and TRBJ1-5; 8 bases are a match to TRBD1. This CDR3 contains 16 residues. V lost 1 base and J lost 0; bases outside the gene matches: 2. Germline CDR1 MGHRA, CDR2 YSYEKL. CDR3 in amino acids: CASSQVTGASNQPQHF. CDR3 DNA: TGCGCCAGCAGCCAAGTGACAGGGGCTAGCAATCAGCCCCAGCATTTT.

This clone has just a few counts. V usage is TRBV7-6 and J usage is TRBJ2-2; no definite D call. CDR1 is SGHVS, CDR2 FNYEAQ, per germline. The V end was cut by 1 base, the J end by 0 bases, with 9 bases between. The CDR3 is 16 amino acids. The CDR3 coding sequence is TGTGCCAGCAGCTTAGTTAGGGCGCCGAACACCGGGGAGCTGTTTTTT. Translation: CASSLVRAPNTGELFF.

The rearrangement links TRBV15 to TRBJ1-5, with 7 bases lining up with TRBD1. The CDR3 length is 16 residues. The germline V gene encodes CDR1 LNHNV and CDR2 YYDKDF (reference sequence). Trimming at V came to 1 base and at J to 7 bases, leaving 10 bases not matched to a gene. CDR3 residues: CATSRALEGARQPQHF. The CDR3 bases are TGTGCCACCAGCAGAGCCCTCGAGGGGGCGAGACAGCCCCAGCATTTT.

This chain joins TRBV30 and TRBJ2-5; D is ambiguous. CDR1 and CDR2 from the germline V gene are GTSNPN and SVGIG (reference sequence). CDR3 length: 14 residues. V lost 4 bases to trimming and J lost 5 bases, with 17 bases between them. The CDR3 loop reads CAWTNEGIWETQYF. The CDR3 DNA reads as TGTGCCTGGACAAACGAAGGGATTTGGGAGACCCAGTACTTC.

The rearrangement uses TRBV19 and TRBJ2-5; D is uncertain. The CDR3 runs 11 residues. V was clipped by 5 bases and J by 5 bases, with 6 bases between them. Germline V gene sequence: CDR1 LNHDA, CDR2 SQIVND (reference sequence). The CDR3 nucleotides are TGTGCCAGTAGTGTTGCCGAGACCCAGTACTTC. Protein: CASSVAETQYF.

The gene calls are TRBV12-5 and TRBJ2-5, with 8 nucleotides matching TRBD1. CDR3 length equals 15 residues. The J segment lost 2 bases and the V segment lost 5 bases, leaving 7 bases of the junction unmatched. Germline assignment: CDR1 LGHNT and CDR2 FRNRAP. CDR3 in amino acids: CASGVGGQAQETQYF. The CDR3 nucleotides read TGTGCTAGTGGTGTGGGGGGACAGGCTCAAGAGACCCAGTACTTC. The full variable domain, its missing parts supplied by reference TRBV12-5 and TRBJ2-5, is DARVTQTPRHKVTEMGQEVTMRCQPILGHNTVFWYRQTMMQGLELLAYFRNRAPLDDSGMPKDRFSAEMPDATLATLKIQPSEPRDSAVYFCASGVGGQAQETQYFGPGTRLLVL.

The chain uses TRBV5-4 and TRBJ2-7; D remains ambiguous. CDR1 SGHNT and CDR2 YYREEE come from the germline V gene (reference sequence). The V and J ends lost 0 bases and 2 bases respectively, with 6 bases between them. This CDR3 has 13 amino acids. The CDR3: CASSLDSPYEQYF. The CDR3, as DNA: TGTGCCAGCAGCTTGGACAGTCCCTACGAGCAGTACTTC.

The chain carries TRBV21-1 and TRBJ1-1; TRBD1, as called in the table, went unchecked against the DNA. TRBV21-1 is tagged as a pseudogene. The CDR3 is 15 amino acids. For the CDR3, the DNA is TGTGCCAGCTACAGGGGGGGACGGGAGAACACTGAAGCTTTCTTT. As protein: CASYRGGRENTEAFF.